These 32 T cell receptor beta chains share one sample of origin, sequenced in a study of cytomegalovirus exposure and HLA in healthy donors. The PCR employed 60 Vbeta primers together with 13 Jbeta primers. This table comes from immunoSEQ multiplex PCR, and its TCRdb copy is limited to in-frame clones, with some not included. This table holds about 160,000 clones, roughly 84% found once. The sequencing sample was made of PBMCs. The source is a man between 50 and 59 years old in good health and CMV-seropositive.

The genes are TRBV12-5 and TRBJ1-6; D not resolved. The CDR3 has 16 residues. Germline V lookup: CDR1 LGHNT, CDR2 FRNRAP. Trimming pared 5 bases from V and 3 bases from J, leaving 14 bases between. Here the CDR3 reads CASGRYTDIYNSPLHF. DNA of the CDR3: TGTGCTAGTGGTCGCTATACAGACATCTATAATTCACCCCTCCACTTT.

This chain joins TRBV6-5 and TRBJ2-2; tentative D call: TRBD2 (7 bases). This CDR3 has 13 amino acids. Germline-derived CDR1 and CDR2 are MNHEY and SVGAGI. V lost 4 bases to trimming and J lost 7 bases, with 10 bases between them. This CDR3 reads CASSLGGLGELFF. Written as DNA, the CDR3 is TGTGCCAGCAGTTTGGGGGGGCTCGGGGAGCTGTTTTTT.

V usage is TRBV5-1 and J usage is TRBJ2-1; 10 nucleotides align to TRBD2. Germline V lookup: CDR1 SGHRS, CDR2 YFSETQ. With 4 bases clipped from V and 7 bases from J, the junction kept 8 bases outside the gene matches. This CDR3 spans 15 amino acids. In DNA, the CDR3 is TGCGCCAGCAGCCCCAGCGGGGGGGCGGTTAATGAGCAGTTCTTC. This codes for CASSPSGGAVNEQFF.

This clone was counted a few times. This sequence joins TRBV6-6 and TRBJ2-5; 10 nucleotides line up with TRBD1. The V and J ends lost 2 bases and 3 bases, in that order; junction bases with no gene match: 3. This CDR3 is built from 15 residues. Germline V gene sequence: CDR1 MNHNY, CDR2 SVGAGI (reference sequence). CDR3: CASSYVGTGEETQYF. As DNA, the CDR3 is TGTGCCAGCAGTTACGTTGGGACAGGGGAAGAGACCCAGTACTTC.

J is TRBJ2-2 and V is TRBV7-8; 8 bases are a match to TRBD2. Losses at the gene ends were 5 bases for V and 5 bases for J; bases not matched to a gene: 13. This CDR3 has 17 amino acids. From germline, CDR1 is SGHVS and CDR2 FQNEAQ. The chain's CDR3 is CASSARGAGGFTGELFF. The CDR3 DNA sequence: TGTGCCAGCAGCGCCCGAGGGGCGGGGGGCTTTACCGGGGAGCTGTTTTTT.

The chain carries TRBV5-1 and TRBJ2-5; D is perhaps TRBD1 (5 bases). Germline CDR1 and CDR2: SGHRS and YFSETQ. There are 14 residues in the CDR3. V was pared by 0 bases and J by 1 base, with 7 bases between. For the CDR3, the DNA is TGCGCCAGCAGCTTGGGACAGTTCCAAGAGACCCAGTACTTC. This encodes CASSLGQFQETQYF.

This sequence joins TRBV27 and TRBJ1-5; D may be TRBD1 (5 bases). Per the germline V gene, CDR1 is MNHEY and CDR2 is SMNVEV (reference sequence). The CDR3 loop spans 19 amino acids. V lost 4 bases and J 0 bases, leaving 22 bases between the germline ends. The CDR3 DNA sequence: TGTGCCAGCAGTTCGGGGGGTGGAGGGGAGGGTGGTAGCAATCAGCCCCAGCATTTT. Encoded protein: CASSSGGGGEGGSNQPQHF.

CDR3: CSSSGGGSTEAFF. CDR3 DNA: TGCAGCTCTTCGGGCGGAGGGAGCACTGAAGCTTTCTTT. This chain uses TRBV29-1 with TRBJ1-1, with no clear D. CDR3 length equals 13 residues. V shed 8 bases and J shed 4 bases, with 17 bases lying between them. Germline V gene sequence: CDR1 SQVTM, CDR2 ANQGSEA.

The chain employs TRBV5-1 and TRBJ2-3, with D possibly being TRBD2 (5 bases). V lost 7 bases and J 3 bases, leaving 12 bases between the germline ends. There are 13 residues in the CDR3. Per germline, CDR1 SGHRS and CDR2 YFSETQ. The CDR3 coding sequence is TGCGCCAGCGAGGGAGAGAGTACAGATACGCAGTATTTT. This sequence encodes CASEGESTDTQYF.

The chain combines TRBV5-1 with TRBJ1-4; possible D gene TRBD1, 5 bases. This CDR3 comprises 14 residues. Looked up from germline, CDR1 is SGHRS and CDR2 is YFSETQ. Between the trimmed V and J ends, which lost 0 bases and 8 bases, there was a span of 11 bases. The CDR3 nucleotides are TGCGCCAGCAGCTTGGTAGGGGCCGGGGAAAAACTGTTTTTT. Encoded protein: CASSLVGAGEKLFF.

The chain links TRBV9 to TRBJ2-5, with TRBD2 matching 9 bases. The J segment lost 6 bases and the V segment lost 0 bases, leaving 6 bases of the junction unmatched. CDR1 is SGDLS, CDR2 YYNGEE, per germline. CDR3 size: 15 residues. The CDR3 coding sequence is TGTGCCAGCAGCGTAGGCGGGGGGGCAGTACAGACCCAGTACTTC. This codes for CASSVGGGAVQTQYF.

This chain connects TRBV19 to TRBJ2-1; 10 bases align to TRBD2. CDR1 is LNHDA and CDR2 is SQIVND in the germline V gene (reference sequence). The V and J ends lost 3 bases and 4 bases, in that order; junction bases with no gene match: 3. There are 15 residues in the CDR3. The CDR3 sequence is CASSMTLAGYNEQFF. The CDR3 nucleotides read TGTGCCAGTAGTATGACACTAGCGGGGTACAATGAGCAGTTCTTC. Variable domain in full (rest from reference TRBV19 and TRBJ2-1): DGGITQSPKYLFRKEGQNVTLSCEQNLNHDAMYWYRQDPGQGLRLIYYSQIVNDFQKGDIAEGYSVSREKKESFPLTVTSAQKNPTAFYLCASSMTLAGYNEQFFGPGTRLTVL.

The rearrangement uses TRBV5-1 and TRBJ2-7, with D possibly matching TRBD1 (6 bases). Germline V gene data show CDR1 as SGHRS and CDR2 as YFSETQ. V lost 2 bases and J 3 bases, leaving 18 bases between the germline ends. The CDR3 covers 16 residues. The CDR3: CASSLTPDRRYYEQYF. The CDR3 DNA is TGCGCCAGCAGCTTAACCCCTGACAGGCGCTACTACGAGCAGTACTTC.

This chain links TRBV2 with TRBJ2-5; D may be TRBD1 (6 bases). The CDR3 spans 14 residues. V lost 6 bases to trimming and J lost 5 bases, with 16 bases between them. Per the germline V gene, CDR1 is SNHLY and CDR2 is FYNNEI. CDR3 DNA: TGTGCCAGCAGGAAAAACAGGGATTTTGAGACCCAGTACTTC. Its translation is CASRKNRDFETQYF. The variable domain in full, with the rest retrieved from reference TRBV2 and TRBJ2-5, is EPEVTQTPSHQVTQMGQEVILRCVPISNHLYFYWYRQILGQKVEFLVSFYNNEISEKSEIFDDQFSVERPDGSNFTLKIRSTKLEDSAMYFCASRKNRDFETQYFGPGTRLLVL.

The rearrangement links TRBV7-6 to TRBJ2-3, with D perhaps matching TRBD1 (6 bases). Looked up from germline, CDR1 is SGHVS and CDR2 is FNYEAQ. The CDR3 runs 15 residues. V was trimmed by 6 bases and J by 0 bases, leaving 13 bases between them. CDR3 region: CASRNQGISTDTQYF. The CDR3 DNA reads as TGTGCCAGCAGAAACCAGGGGATTAGCACAGATACGCAGTATTTT.

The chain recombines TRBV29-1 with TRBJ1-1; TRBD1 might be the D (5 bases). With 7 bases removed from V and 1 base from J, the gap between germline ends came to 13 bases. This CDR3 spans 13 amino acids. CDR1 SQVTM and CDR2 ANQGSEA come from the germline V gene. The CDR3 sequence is CSAAGQKNTEAFF. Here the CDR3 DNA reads TGCAGCGCCGCGGGGCAGAAGAACACTGAAGCTTTCTTT. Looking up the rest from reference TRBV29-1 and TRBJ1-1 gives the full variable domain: SAVISQKPSRDICQRGTSLTIQCQVDSQVTMMFWYRQQPGQSLTLIATANQGSEATYESGFVIDKFPISRPNLTFSTLTVSNMSPEDSSIYLCSAAGQKNTEAFFGQGTRLTVV.

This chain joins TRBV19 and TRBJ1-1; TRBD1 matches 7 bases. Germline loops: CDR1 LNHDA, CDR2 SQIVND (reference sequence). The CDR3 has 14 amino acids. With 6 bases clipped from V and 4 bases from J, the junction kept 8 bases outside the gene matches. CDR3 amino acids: CASRGYRGATEAFF. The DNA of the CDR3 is TGTGCCAGTAGGGGATACAGGGGAGCCACTGAAGCTTTCTTT.

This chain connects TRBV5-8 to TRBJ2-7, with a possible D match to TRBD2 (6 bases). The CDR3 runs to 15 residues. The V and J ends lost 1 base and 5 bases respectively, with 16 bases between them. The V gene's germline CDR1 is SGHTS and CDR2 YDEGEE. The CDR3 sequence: CASSLRGIQGDEQYF. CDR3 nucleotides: TGTGCCAGCAGCTTGCGGGGGATCCAAGGGGACGAGCAGTACTTC.

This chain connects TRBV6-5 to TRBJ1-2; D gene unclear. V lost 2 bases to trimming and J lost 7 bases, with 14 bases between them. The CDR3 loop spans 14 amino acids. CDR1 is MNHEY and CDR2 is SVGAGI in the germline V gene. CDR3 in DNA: TGTGCCAGCAGTTACGGCGAGGGTTGGAGTGGCTACACCTTC. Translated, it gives CASSYGEGWSGYTF.

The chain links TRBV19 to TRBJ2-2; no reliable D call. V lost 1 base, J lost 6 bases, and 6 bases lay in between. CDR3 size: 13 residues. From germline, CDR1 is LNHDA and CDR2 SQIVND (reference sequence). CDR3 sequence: CASSIAGSGELFF. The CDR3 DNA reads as TGTGCCAGTAGTATAGCAGGATCCGGGGAGCTGTTTTTT. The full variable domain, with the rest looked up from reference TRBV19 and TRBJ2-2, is DGGITQSPKYLFRKEGQNVTLSCEQNLNHDAMYWYRQDPGQGLRLIYYSQIVNDFQKGDIAEGYSVSREKKESFPLTVTSAQKNPTAFYLCASSIAGSGELFFGEGSRLTVL.

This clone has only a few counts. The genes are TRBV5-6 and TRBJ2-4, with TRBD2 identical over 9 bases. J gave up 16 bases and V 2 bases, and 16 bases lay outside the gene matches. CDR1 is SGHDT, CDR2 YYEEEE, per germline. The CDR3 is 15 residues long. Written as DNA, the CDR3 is TGTGCCAGCAGCTTTACCGGGACTAGCTCCTCCCTAGCCTACTTC. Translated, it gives CASSFTGTSSSLAYF.

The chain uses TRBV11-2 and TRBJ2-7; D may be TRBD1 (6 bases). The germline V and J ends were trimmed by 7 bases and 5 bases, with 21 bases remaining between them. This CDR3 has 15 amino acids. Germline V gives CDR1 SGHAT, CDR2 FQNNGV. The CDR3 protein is CASKKAGTWGHEQYF. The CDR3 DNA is TGTGCCAGCAAAAAAGCTGGGACATGGGGTCACGAGCAGTACTTC.

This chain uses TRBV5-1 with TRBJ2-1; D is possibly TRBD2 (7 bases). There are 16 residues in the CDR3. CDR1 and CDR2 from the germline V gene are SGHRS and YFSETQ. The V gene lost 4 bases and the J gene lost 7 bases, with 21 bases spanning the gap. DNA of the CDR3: TGCGCCAGCAGCCCTGTAGGGGGGGGCCGGTGGAATGAGCAGTTCTTC. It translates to CASSPVGGGRWNEQFF.

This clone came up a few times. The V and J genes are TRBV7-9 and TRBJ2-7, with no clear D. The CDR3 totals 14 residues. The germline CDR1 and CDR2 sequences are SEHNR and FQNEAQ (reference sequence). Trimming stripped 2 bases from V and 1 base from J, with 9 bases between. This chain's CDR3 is CASSLTTASYEQYF. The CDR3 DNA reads TGTGCCAGCAGCTTAACCACAGCTTCCTACGAGCAGTACTTC.

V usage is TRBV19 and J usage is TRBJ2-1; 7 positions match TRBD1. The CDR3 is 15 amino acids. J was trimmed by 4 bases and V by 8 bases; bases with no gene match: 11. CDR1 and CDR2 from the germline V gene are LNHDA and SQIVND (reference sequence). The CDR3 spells CASSSGTVEYNEQFF. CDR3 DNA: TGTGCCAGTTCGAGTGGGACAGTGGAGTACAATGAGCAGTTCTTC.

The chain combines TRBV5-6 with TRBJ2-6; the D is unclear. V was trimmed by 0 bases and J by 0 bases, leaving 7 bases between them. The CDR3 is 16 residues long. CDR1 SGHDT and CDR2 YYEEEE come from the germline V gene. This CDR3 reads CASSLGHRSGANVLTF. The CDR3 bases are TGTGCCAGCAGCTTGGGACACCGCTCTGGGGCCAACGTCCTGACTTTC.

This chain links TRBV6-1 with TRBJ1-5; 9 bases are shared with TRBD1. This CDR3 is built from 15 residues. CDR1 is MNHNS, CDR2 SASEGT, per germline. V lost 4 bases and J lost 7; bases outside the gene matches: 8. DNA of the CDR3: TGTGCCAGCAGTGTACAGGGGGCTCTCAGACAGCCCCAGCATTTT. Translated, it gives CASSVQGALRQPQHF.

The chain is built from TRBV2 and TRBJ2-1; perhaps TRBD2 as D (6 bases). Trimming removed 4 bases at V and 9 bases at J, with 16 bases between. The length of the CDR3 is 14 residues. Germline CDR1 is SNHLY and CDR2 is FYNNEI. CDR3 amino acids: CASSGNGGEGEQFF. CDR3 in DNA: TGTGCCAGCAGTGGAAACGGGGGAGAGGGTGAGCAGTTCTTC.

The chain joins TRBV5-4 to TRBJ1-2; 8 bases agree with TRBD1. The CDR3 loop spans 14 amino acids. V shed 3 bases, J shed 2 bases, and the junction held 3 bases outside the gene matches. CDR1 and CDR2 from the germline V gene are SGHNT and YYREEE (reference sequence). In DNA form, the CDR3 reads TGTGCCAGCAGCTCAGGGGGCGACAACTATGGCTACACCTTC. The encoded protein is CASSSGGDNYGYTF.

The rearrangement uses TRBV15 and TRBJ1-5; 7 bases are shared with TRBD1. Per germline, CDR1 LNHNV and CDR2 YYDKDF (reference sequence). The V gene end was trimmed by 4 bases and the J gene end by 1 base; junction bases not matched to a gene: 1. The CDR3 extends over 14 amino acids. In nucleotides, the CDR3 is TGTGCCACCAGCAAGGGGGCGAGCAATCAGCCCCAGCATTTT. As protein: CATSKGASNQPQHF. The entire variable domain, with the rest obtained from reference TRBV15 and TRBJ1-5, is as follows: DAMVIQNPRYQVTQFGKPVTLSCSQTLNHNVMYWYQQKSSQAPKLLFHYYDKDFNNEADTPDNFQSRRPNTSFCFLDIRSPGLGDTAMYLCATSKGASNQPQHFGDGTRLSIL.

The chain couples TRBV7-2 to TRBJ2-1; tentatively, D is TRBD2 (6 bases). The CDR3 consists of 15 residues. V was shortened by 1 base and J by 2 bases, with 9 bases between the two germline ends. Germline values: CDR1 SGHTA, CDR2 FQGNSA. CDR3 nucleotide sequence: TGTGCCAGCAGCTTAGATGGAGGGGCCTACAATGAGCAGTTCTTC. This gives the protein CASSLDGGAYNEQFF.

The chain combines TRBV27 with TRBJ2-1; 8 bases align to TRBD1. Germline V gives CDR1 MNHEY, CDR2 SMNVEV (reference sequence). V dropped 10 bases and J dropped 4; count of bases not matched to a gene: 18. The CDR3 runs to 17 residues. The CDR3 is CATSGQGMSRGYNEQFF. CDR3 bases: TGTGCCACCTCCGGACAGGGAATGTCCAGGGGTTACAATGAGCAGTTCTTC.